Detailed here is one TCR beta chain. The antigen is unknown. The data belong to a study of T cell repertoires in cytomegalovirus infection. Study background: Indications of both CMV infection and matching HLA type were provided by public TCR beta signatures.

V was pared by 4 bases and J by 5 bases, with 22 bases between. Germline V gene sequence: CDR1 SGHDT, CDR2 YYEEEE. This CDR3 contains 16 residues. TCRdb reprocessed the reads with MiXCR, giving one entry per CDR3 protein. The table includes 100,000 or so distinct CDR3 sequences, 25% to 30% detected once. The chain has TRBV5-6 and TRBJ2-7; TRBD1 might be the D (6 bases). The sample here was CD8+ T cells from cultured PBMCs, taken from culture after CMV antigen stimulation. The sequence was obtained from a human donor in good health (CMV status not recorded). Some clones in this sample may be carry-over from other donors' samples. For the CDR3, the DNA is TGTGCCAGCAGCCACACTCACCTTCGGGACACCCACGAGCAGTACTTC. The encoded protein is CASSHTHLRDTHEQYF.